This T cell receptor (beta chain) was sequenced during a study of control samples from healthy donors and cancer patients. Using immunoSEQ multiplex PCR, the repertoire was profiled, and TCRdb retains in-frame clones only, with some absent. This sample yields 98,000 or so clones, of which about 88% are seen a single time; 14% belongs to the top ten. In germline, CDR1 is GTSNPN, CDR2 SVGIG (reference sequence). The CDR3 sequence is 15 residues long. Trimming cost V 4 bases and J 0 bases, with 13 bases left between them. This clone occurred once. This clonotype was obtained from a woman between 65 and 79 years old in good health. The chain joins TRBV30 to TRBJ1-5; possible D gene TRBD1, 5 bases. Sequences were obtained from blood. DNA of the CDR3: TGTGCCTGGATAGGGGAACACTTTAGCAATCAGCCCCAGCATTTT. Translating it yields CAWIGEHFSNQPQHF.